This T cell receptor beta chain appears in the sequencing data of a study of shared clonotypes between healthy human individuals (TCRdb year 2020). For the wider study: The cohort included a few men and two women between 18 and 49 years of age. For each donor, CD4 naive and CD4 memory were each given three plates, CD8 naive was given two plates, and CD8 memory was given one plate. Per donor, leukapheresis produced somewhere between about 0.94 and 9.5 billion PBMCs. To increase sequencing depth and limit assay-specific biases, different laboratories used diverse techniques to prepare libraries and sequence TCR repertoires. The study deeply sequenced blood TCR repertoires of five healthy adults to estimate repertoire size and the extent of clonotype sharing between individuals. Overall study results and their limits: Even with the large sequencing depth, rarefaction of the sorted-subset datasets indicated that sequencing was incomplete. Naive subsets generally had larger estimated clonotype richness than memory subsets did. The small number of donors limited the genetic and exposure-history diversity represented. Sharing across a few donors was observed for approximately 5% of naive CD4, less than 4% of naive CD8, 2% to 2.5% of memory CD4, and around 0.4% of memory CD8 clonotypes. Sampling was restricted to blood, and TCR repertoires in tissue are likely to differ from TCR repertoires in blood. Pairwise subsampling indicated that sequencing depth was expected to affect the degree of clonotype sharing among donors. Clonotypes shared by all four sorted-subset donors showed higher generation probabilities than non-shared clonotypes.

Using the deep immunoSEQ assay, TCR CDR3 regions were amplified from genomic DNA by multiplex PCR. Extracted genomic DNA from each cell subset was distributed evenly across all wells of several immunoSEQ 96-well plates, and each plate was treated as a replicate. For sorted subsets, roughly 200 ng genomic DNA, equal to tens of thousands of T cell genomes, was loaded into each replicate PCR. Purified libraries were quantified with a Qubit 3.0 fluorometer, sized on a Bioanalyzer 2100, and re-quantified with the KAPA Library Quantification kit. Every immunoSEQ 96-well plate was sequenced on a separate single-read 150-cycle Illumina NextSeq 550 flow cell. The source study handled its data this way. Because the immunoSEQ output held only junctional sequences and lacked quality scores, the filtering could not match the filtering applied to full-length reads. To assign V/J genes and CDR3, sequences were annotated against IMGT germline references using PyIR, a Python wrapper for IgBLAST v1.9. Reads were removed for weak V/J assignments (E-value above 1e-6), missing CDR3, stop codons, out-of-frame junctions, or ambiguous translated residues. A V3J clonotype was defined by an identical inferred V gene, J gene, and CDR3 amino acid sequence. To compute the percentage overlap between repertoires, the number of shared unique clonotypes was divided by the size of the smaller repertoire. Three approaches were used to assess repertoire richness: RTK rarefaction, the Chao1 estimator, and Recon v2.1 estimates of unobserved clonotypes. Generation probabilities for all TCRbeta clonotypes obtained by the gDNA method from a handful of donors were computed using OLGA. Entries here come from immuneACCESS through TCRdb and include only in-frame sequences with V and J called. Some clones fail to appear in such tables; in the studies checked, an unresolved V gene covers under half of the shortfall, and the cause of the remainder is unknown. The DNA was the basis for D and trimming; V, J and clone size are from that table. The sample records about 680,000 clones, around 90% of which are singletons. The top ten hold 24% of the sample.

CD8 naive samples were obtained by positive selection for CCR7 among CD45RO-negative cells, yielding a CD45RA+CCR7+ population from which TemRA cells were excluded. Healthy HIV-negative adults with no recently reported acute infections or vaccinations were included as donors. Only Caucasian adults living in Nashville, Tennessee, USA were represented among the donors. Blood was obtained by leukapheresis, after which PBMCs were separated by Ficoll-Histopaque density gradient centrifugation and cryopreserved in liquid nitrogen vapor phase. Purity and quantity of every magnetically sorted T cell population were checked by analytical flow cytometry. Each sorted fraction had its genomic DNA isolated and then quantified by UV absorbance on a Nanodrop 2000c. V is reduced by 3 bases and J by 5 bases, leaving a spacing of 11 bases between them. The CDR3 holds 14 amino acids from the cysteine to the phenylalanine. CDR3 DNA only is kept here, 42 bases in frame from base 1. CDR1 is given as SEHNR and CDR2 as FQNEAQ, both from the germline V gene (reference sequence).

Worth noting for this clone: Its antigen is still unknown. Base qualities were left out, and no much larger clone turns up one base away.

The sample comprised naive CD8+ T cells sorted from blood. This sample's cell subset or site label indicates: CD45RA+CCR7+. This receptor was identified in a young man in good health. In this chain, TRBV7-9 is recombined with TRBJ2-1; D gene: possibly TRBD1, on 6 matching bases. The bases are TGTGCCAGCAGCTTTCGAACAGGGAACAATGAGCAGTTCTTC. This gives the protein CASSFRTGNNEQFF.